This T cell receptor beta chain came from a study of identical twins. This clonotype was recorded at least ten times. What it binds is not known. This CDR3 is built from 15 residues. The V and J ends lost 6 bases and 3 bases, in that order; junction bases with no gene match: 8. cDNA molecules carried unique molecular identifiers, and template switching added a universal primer site. TCRdb processed the 5' RACE reads anew with MiXCR; each CDR3 protein has one entry. The sample lists around 650,000 distinct CDR3 sequences; roughly 6.6% were seen once. Study outcomes and limitations: Fewer insertions marked abundant cord blood beta clonotypes; young adult naive trended weakly, memory not at all.

This same sample was also taken into another study, of yellow fever vaccine responses in identical twins.

This sequence was found in a woman aged 18 to 35 in good health. The gene calls are TRBV12-3 or TRBV12-4 and TRBJ2-3, with 8 nucleotides matching TRBD2. The sample was PBMCs. CDR3 protein: CASSLGQRGTDTQYF. CDR3 coding DNA: TGTGCCAGCAGCCTGGGGCAGCGGGGGACAGATACGCAGTATTTT.